This T cell receptor beta chain was sequenced for a study of T cells in localized non-small cell lung cancer. The CDR3 has 17 residues. The germline V gene encodes CDR1 MDHEN and CDR2 SYDVKM. Trimming removed 2 bases from V and 11 bases from J; junction bases left unmatched: 16. Some clones are missing from TCRdb's copy, which holds only in-frame ones; the method was immunoSEQ multiplex PCR. This sample has about 59,000 clones; 91% occur once, and the top ten carry 15% to 20%. Sequencing was performed on peripheral blood, taken before any cancer treatment. The chain uses TRBV28 and TRBJ1-4; 8 nucleotides match TRBD1. The receptor comes from a man aged 35 to 69 with stage I lung adenocarcinoma. The CDR3 loop is CASSLPTRDRGIIKLFF. The CDR3 nucleotides read TGTGCCAGCAGTTTACCCACCAGAGACAGGGGAATTATCAAACTGTTTTTT.